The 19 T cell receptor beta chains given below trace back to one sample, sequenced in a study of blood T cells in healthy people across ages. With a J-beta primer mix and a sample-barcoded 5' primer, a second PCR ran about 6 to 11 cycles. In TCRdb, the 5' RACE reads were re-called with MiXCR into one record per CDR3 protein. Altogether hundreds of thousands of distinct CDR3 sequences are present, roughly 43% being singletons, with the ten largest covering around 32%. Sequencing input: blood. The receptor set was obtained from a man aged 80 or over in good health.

This chain's CDR3 is CSARDPSGPQHF. CDR3 sequence (DNA): TGCAGTGCTAGAGATCCGAGTGGGCCCCAGCATTTT. V is TRBV20-1 and J is TRBJ1-5, with D unclear. V lost 0 bases, J lost 9 bases, and 9 bases lay in between. Germline V gene sequence: CDR1 DFQATT, CDR2 SNEGSKA (reference sequence). The CDR3 loop spans 12 amino acids.

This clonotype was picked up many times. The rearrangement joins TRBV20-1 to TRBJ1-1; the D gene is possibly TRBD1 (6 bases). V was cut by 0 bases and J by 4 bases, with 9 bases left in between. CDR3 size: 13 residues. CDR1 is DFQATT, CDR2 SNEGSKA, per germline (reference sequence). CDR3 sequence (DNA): TGCAGTGCTAGAGATCTCAGGGGCACTGAAGCTTTCTTT. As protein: CSARDLRGTEAFF.

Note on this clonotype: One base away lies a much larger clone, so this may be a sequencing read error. In DNA, the CDR3 is TGTGCCATCAGTGAAAGGGGTGCCCAAGAGATCCAGTACTTC. This encodes CAISERGAQEIQYF. The gene calls are TRBV10-3 and TRBJ2-5; a possible D gene is TRBD1 (5 bases). Germline CDR1 reads ENHRY; CDR2 reads SYGVKD. The CDR3 sequence is 14 residues long.

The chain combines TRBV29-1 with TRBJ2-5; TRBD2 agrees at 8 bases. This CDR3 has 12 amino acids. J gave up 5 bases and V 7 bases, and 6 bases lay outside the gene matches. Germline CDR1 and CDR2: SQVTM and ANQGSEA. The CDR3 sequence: CSAVAGWETQYF. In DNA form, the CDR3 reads TGCAGCGCTGTAGCGGGGTGGGAGACCCAGTACTTC.

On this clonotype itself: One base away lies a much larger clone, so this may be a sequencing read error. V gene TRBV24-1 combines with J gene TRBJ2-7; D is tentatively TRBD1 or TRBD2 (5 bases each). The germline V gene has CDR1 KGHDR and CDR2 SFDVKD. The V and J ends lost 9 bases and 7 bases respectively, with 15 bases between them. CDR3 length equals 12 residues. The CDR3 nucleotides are TGTGCCACCGCCTGGATGGGGGATGAGCAGTACTTC. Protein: CATAWMGDEQYF.

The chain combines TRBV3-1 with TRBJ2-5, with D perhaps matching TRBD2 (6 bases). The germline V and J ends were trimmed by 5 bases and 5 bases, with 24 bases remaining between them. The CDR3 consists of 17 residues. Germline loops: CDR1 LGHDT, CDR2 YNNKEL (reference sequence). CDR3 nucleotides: TGTGCCAGCAGCGCGAGACGGAGGGCTAGTTGGAGGGAGACCCAGTACTTC. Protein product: CASSARRRASWRETQYF.

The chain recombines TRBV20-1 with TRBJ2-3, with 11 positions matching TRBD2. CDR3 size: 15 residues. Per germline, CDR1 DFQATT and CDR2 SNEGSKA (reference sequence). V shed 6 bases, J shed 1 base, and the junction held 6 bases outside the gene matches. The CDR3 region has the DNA TGCAGTGCCGAGACGGGACTAGCGGGCACAGATACGCAGTATTTT. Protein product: CSAETGLAGTDTQYF.

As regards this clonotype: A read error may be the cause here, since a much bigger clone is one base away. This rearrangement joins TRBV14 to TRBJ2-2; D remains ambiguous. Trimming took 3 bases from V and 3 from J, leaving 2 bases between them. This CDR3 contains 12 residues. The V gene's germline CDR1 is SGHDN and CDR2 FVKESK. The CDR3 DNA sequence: TGTGCCAGCAGCCAGTACACCGGGGAGCTGTTTTTT. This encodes CASSQYTGELFF.

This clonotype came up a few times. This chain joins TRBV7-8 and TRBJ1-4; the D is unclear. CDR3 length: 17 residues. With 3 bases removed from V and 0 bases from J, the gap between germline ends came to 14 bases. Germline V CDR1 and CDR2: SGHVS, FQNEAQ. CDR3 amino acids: CASSLGQADATNEKLFF. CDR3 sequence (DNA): TGTGCCAGCAGCTTGGGTCAGGCAGATGCAACTAATGAAAAACTGTTTTTT.

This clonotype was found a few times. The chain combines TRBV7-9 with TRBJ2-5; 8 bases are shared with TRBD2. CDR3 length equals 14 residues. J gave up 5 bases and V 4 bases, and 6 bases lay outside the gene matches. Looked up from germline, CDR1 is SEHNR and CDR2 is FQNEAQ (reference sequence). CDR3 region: CASSSVVAGETQYF. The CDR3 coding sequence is TGTGCCAGCAGCTCAGTGGTAGCGGGGGAGACCCAGTACTTC.

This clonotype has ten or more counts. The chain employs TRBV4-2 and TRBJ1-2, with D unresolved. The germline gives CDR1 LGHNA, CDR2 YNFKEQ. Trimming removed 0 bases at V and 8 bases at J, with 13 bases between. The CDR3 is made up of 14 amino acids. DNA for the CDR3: TGTGCCAGCAGCCAAGACCCGGGCAGTGGGGGCTACACCTTC. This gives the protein CASSQDPGSGGYTF.

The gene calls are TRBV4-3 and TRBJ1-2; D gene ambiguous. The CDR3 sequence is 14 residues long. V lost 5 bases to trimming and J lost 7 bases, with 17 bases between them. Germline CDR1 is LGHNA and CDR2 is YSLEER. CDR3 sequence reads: CASSSLTGSRGYTF. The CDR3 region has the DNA TGCGCCAGCAGCTCGCTGACGGGGTCCCGTGGCTACACCTTC.

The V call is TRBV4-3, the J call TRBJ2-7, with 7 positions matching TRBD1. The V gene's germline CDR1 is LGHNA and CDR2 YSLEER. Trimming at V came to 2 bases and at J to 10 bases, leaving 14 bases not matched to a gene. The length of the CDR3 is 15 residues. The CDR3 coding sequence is TGCGCCAGCAGCCAACCCGGGACAGATCAAGAGGCCCAGTACTTC. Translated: CASSQPGTDQEAQYF.

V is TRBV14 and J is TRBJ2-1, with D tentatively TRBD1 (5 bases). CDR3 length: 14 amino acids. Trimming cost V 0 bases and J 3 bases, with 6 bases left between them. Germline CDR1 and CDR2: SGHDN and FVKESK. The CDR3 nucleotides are TGTGCCAGCAGCCAAGACCAGGGCTACAATGAGCAGTTCTTC. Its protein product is CASSQDQGYNEQFF.

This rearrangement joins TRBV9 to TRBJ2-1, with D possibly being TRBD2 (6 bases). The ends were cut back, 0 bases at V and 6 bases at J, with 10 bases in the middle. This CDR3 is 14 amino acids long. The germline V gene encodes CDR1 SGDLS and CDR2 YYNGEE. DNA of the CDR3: TGTGCCAGCAGCGTAGAGGGGCGGGGCAATGAGCAGTTCTTC. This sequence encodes CASSVEGRGNEQFF.

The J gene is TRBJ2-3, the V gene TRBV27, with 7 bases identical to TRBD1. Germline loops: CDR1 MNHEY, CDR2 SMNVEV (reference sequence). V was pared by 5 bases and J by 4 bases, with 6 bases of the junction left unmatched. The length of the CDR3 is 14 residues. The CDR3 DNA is TGTGCCAGCAGTCAAAACAGGGGATCAGATACGCAGTATTTT. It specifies CASSQNRGSDTQYF.

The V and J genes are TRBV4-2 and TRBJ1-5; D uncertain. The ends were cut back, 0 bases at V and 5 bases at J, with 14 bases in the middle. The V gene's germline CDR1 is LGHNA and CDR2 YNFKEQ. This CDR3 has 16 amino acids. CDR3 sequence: CASSQDSLDFDQPQHF. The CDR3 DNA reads TGTGCCAGCAGCCAAGATTCGCTGGACTTTGATCAGCCCCAGCATTTT.

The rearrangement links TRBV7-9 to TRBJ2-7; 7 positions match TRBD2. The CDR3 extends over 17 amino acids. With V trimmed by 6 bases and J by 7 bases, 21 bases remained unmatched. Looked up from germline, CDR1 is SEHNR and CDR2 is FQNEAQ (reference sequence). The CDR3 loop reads CASRPNRPGGGANEQYF. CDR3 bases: TGTGCCAGCAGACCAAATCGGCCTGGGGGAGGGGCGAATGAGCAGTACTTC.

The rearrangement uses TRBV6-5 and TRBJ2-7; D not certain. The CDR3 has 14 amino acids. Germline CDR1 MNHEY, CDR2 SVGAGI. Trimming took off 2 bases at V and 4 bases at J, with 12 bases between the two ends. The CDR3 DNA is TGTGCCAGCAGTTACAGTGGGCGGAAATACGAGCAGTACTTC. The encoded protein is CASSYSGRKYEQYF.